This TCR beta chain was obtained from a study of cytomegalovirus exposure and HLA in healthy donors. Trimming stripped 2 bases from V and 0 bases from J, with 10 bases between. Germline lookup yields CDR1 MNHNS and CDR2 SASEGT. The CDR3 contains 15 residues. Regarding this clone: The antigen is undetermined.

Primers: 60 Vbeta forward and 13 Jbeta reverse. Profiling relied on immunoSEQ multiplex PCR, and the TCRdb table lists in-frame clones only, not all of them. Here the sample spans some 140,000 clones, over 65% being singletons. Whole-study findings and limits: The authors assumed roughly uniform sequencing depth across donors for presence/absence analyses. In an earlier analysis, productive rearrangement rates for most beta V segments clustered near 87% or 30%.

Sequenced: PBMCs. The J gene is TRBJ1-2, the V gene TRBV6-1, with D tentatively TRBD1 (5 bases). This sequence was found in a young man in good health and CMV-seronegative. CDR3 amino acids: CASSELTATNYGYTF. Written as DNA, the CDR3 is TGTGCCAGCAGTGAACTGACAGCTACTAACTATGGCTACACCTTC.